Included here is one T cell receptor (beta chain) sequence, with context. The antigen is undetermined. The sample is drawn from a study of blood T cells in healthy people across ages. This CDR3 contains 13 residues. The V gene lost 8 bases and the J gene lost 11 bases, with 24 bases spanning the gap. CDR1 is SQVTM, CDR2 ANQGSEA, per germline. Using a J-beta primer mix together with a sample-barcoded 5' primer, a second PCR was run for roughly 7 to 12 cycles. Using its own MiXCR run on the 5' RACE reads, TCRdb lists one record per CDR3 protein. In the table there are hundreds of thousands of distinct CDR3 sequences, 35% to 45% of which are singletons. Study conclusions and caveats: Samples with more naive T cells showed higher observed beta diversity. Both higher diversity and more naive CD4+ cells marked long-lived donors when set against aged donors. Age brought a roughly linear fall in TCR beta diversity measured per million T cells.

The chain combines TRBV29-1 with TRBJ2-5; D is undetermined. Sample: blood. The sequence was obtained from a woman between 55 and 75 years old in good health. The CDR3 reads CSTAPDLTNEQYF. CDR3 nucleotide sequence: TGCAGCACGGCCCCCGACTTAACCAATGAGCAGTACTTC.